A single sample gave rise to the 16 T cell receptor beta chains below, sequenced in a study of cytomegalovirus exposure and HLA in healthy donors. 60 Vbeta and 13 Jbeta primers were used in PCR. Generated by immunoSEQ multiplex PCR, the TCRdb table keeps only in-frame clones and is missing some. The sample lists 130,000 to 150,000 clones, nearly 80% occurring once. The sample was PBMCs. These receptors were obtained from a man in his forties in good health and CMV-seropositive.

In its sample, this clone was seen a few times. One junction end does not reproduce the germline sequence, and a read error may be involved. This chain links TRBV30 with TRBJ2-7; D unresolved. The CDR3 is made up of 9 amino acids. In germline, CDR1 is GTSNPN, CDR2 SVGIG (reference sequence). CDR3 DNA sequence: TGTGCCTGGAGTGTAACGGGTCGCTTC. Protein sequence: CAWSVTGRF.

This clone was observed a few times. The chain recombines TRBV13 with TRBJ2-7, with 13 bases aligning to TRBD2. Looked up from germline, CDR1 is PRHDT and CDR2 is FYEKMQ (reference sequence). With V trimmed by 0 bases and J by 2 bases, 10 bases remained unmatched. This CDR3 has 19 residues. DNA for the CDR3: TGTGCCAGCAGCTTAGGCCGATGGAGACTAGCGGGAGGACCCTACGAGCAGTACTTC. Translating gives CASSLGRWRLAGGPYEQYF.

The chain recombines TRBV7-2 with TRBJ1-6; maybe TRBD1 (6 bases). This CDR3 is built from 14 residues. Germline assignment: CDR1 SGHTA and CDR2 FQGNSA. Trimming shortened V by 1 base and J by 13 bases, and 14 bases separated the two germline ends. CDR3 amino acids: CASSLGPQGAPLHF. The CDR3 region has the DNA TGTGCCAGCAGCTTAGGCCCACAGGGAGCCCCCCTCCACTTT.

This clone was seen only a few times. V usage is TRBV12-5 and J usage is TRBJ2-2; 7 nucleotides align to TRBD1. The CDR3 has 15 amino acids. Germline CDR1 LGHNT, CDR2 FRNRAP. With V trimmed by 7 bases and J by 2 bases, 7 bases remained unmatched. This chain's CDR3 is CASESGTDNTGELFF. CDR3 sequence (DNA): TGTGCTAGTGAGTCCGGGACAGATAACACCGGGGAGCTGTTTTTT.

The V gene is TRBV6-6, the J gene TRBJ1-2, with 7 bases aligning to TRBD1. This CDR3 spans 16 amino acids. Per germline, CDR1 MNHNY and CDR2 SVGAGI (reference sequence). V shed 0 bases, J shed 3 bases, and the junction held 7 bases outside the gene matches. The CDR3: CASSYSDRVVHYGYTF. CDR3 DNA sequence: TGTGCCAGCAGTTACTCCGACAGGGTGGTACACTATGGCTACACCTTC.

The CDR3 DNA is TGCAGCGTTGATGGTAGGGGGGGGGAGTATTTT. Protein product: CSVDGRGGEYF. The chain combines TRBV29-1 with TRBJ2-3; D may be TRBD2 (7 bases). Per germline, CDR1 SQVTM and CDR2 ANQGSEA. Trimming stripped 3 bases from V and 13 bases from J, with 14 bases between. The CDR3 contains 11 residues.

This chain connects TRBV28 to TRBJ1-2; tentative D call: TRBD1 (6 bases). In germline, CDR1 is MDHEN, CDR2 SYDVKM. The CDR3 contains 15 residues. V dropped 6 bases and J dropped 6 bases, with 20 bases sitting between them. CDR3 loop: CASRGSRGAGNGYTF. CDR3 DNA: TGTGCCAGCAGGGGTAGTCGGGGGGCTGGAAATGGCTACACCTTC.

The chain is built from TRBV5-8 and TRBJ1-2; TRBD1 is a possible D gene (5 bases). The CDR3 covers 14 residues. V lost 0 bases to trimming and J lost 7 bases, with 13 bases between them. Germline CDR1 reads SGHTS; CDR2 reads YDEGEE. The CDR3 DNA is TGTGCCAGCAGCTTGGTGACAGACCGCGGTGGCTACACCTTC. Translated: CASSLVTDRGGYTF.

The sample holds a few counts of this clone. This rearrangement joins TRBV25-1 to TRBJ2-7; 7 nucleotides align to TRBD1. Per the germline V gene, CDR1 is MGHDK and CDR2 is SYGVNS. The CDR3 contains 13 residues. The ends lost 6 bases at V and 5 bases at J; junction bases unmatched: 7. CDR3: CASRDTGVDEQYF. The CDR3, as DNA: TGTGCCAGCAGAGACACAGGGGTGGACGAGCAGTACTTC.

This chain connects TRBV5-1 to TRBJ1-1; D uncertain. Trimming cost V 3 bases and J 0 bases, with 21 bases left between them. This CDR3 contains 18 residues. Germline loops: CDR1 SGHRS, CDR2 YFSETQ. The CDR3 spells CASSSAGNFLNLNTEAFF. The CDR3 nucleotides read TGCGCCAGCAGCTCCGCGGGCAACTTTTTGAACTTGAACACTGAAGCTTTCTTT.

DNA of the CDR3: TGTGCCAGCAGTCCCGGGACAAACTCCTACAATGAGCAGTTCTTC. It translates to CASSPGTNSYNEQFF. The chain is built from TRBV2 and TRBJ2-1; possibly TRBD1 for D (6 bases). This CDR3 has 15 residues. The germline V and J ends were trimmed by 5 bases and 0 bases, with 11 bases remaining between them. CDR1 SNHLY and CDR2 FYNNEI come from the germline V gene.

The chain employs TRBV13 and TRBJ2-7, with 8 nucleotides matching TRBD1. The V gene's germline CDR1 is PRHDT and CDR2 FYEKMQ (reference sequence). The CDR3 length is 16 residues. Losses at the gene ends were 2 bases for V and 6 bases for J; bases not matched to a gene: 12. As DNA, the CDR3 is TGTGCCAGCAGCTTACGTCGTGCCAGGGGGCTGGGCGAGCAGTACTTC. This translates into CASSLRRARGLGEQYF.

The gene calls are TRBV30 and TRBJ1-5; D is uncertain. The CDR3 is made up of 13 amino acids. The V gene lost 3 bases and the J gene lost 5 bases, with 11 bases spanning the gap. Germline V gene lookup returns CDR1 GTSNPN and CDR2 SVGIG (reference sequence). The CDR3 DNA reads TGTGCCTGGAGCGCCTCTTTAGATCAGCCCCAGCATTTT. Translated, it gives CAWSASLDQPQHF.

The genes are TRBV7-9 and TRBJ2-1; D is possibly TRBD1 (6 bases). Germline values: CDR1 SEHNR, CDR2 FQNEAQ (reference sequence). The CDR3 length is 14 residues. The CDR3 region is CSIPPWGRDNEQFF. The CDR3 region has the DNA TGTTCCATTCCCCCGTGGGGGCGAGACAATGAGCAGTTCTTC.

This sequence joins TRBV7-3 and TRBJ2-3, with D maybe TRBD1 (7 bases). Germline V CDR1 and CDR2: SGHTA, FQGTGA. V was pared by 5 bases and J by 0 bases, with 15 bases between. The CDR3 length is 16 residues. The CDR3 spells CASSPGAGGSTDTQYF. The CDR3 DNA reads TGTGCCAGCAGCCCTGGGGCAGGGGGGAGCACAGATACGCAGTATTTT.

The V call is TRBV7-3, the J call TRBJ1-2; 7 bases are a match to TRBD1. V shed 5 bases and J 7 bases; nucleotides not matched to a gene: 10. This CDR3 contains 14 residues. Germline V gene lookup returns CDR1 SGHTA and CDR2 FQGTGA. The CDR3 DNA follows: TGTGCCAGCAGCAAGACAGGGCGGGCCGGTGGCTACACCTTC. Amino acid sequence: CASSKTGRAGGYTF.